This TCR beta chain is from a study of blood T cell repertoires in COVID-19. Libraries were prepared by immunoSEQ multiplex PCR; TCRdb keeps only in-frame clonotypes and omits some of them. The sample contains under 200,000 clones, about four fifths of which appear only once. Per the germline V gene, CDR1 is MGHRA and CDR2 is YSYEKL. CDR3 length equals 15 residues. The trim removed 1 base at V and 4 bases at J, leaving 5 bases unmatched. This clone was counted a few times. The V gene is TRBV4-1, the J gene TRBJ2-7, with 9 bases aligning to TRBD2. This TCR was sampled from a man in his 70s with active or convalescent COVID-19. The source material was peripheral blood. The CDR3: CASSQANSGSYEQYF. CDR3 coding DNA: TGCGCCAGCAGCCAAGCCAATAGCGGGAGTTACGAGCAGTACTTC.